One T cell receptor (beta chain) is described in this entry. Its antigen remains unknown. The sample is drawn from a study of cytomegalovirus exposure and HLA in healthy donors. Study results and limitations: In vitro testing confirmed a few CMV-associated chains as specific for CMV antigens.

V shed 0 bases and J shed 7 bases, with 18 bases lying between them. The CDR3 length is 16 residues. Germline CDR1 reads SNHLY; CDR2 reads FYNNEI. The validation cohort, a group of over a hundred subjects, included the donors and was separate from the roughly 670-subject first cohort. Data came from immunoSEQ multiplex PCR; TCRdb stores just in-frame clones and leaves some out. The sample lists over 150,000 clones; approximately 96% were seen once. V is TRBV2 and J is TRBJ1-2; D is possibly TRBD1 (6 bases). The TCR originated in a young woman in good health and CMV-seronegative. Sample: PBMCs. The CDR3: CASSEARRGADSGYTF. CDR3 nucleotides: TGTGCCAGCAGTGAAGCAAGGCGGGGGGCTGACAGTGGCTACACCTTC.